Listed below are T cell receptor beta chains from one sample, sequenced in a study of blood T cell repertoires in COVID-19. This table comes from immunoSEQ multiplex PCR, and its TCRdb copy is limited to in-frame clones, with some not included. This table has 250,000 to 400,000 clones, approximately 88% appearing once. Sample: peripheral blood. The receptors here all came from a young woman with COVID-19, enrolled during active disease. Both conserved end residues are trimmed from each CDR3.

j_call cdr3_length v_call cdr3_aa
TRBJ1-2 12 TRBV5-1 ASSRRTGTYGYT
TRBJ1-1 17 TRBV14 ASSQVSGAWVVGNTEAF
TRBJ1-2 10 TRBV6-1 ASSEMVGGYT
TRBJ1-5 13 TRBV7-2 ASSLGHLSNQPQH
TRBJ2-2 12 TRBV5-1 ASSSPGDAGELF
TRBJ2-3 14 TRBV11-2 ASRPLSGGAPDTQY
TRBJ2-2 12 TRBV9 ASSVMGQSGELF
TRBJ2-3 13 TRBV7-9 ASSLQGGSTDTQY
TRBJ2-1 13 TRBV2 ASSLLAGGPFEQF
TRBJ2-7 14 TRBV6-6 ASSYSATGGKYEQY
TRBJ2-1 13 TRBV5-6 ASSQGVLPYNEQF
TRBJ1-2 13 TRBV28 ASSLWDTINYGYT
TRBJ2-2 13 TRBV7-2 ASSLAQKNTGELF
TRBJ1-2 10 TRBV12-3/TRBV12-4 ASSFRDYGYT
TRBJ2-7 13 TRBV15 ATSTPTVPTYEQY
TRBJ2-6 11 TRBV3-1/TRBV3-2 ASRGAGANVLT
TRBJ1-1 11 TRBV7-9 ASSDSLNTEAF
TRBJ1-6 14 TRBV7-8 ASSLSPGLRNSPLH
TRBJ2-7 13 TRBV7-8 ASSLAGQGRDEQY
TRBJ1-2 11 TRBV2 ASSPTGGYGYT
TRBJ2-5 13 TRBV6-1 ASSEVTRIQETQY
TRBJ1-5 12 TRBV10-3 ATDRGLSNQPQH
TRBJ2-1 15 TRBV11-3 ASSPPWARVSYNEQF
TRBJ2-7 11 TRBV29-1 SVEETNTYEQY
TRBJ2-3 11 TRBV5-4 ASSSGVTDTQY
TRBJ1-3 15 TRBV5-1 ASSLVVGQGSGNTIY
TRBJ1-2 12 TRBV2 ASISPREGYGYT
TRBJ1-1 11 TRBV28 ASSLRNRGLVF
TRBJ1-1 12 TRBV2 ASSRQGTNTEAF
TRBJ1-4 12 TRBV28 ASSIQGASEKLF
TRBJ2-2 19 TRBV7-8 ASSLERGSGGRGRTAGELF
TRBJ1-1 11 TRBV19 ATSPGTIEEAF
TRBJ1-5 12 TRBV28 ASSSTKGIQPQH
TRBJ2-3 13 TRBV6-1 ASSEAPGSTDTQY
TRBJ1-1 11 TRBV14 ASSQVRNTEAF
TRBJ1-1 12 TRBV27 ASSQQGSRAEAF
TRBJ2-1 13 TRBV3-1/TRBV3-2 ASSPRLAGVNEQF
TRBJ1-6 13 TRBV6-5 ASSYSADSNSPLH
TRBJ2-4 15 TRBV4-3 ASSQDLSRVGKNIQY
TRBJ2-4 11 TRBV5-4 ASSLGVQALQY